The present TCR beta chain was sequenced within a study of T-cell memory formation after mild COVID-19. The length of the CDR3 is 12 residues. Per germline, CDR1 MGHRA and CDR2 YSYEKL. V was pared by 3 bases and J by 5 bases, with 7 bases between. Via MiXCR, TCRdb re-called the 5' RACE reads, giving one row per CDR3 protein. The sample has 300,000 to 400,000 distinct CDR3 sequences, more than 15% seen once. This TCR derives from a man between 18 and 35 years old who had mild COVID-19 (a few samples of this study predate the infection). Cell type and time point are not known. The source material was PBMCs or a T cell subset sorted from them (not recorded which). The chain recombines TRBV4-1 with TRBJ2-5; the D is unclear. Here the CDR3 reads CASSHASETQYF. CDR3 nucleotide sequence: TGCGCCAGCAGCCACGCTTCGGAGACCCAGTACTTC.